This entry lists 5 T cell receptor beta chains sequenced from one sample in a study of T cell responses to AZD1222 COVID-19 vaccine. Profiling relied on immunoSEQ multiplex PCR, and the TCRdb table lists in-frame clones only, not all of them. The repertoire has about 110,000 clones, about 86% of them found once; the top ten carry 3% to 3.5%. This material consisted of peripheral blood, taken on day 0 of AZD1222 vaccination. The receptors stem from an adult in good health.

This clone was seen only once. The gene calls are TRBV5-1 and TRBJ2-5; 10 bases align to TRBD2. The CDR3 has 17 residues. Germline V gene lookup returns CDR1 SGHRS and CDR2 YFSETQ. V lost 0 bases to trimming and J lost 3 bases; unmatched junction nucleotides: 8. The CDR3 region is CASSLEVGLAVEETQYF. The CDR3 coding sequence is TGCGCCAGCAGCTTGGAAGTTGGACTAGCGGTCGAAGAGACCCAGTACTTC.

This clone was picked up many times. V gene TRBV5-4 combines with J gene TRBJ1-5; D is possibly TRBD1 (5 bases). The length of the CDR3 is 12 residues. Trimming cost V 5 bases and J 9 bases, with 12 bases left between them. Germline CDR1 reads SGHNT; CDR2 reads YYREEE (reference sequence). CDR3 sequence reads: CASSKGSGPQHF. Here the CDR3 DNA reads TGTGCCAGCAGTAAGGGGTCGGGGCCCCAGCATTTT.

J is TRBJ1-5 and V is TRBV29-1; D remains ambiguous. Germline CDR1 SQVTM, CDR2 ANQGSEA. V was cut by 6 bases and J by 6 bases, with 15 bases left in between. The CDR3 length is 13 residues. CDR3 coding DNA: TGCAGCGTCCGGGGTGGGGAAGGTCAGCCCCAGCATTTT. Translation: CSVRGGEGQPQHF.

The chain joins TRBV18 to TRBJ2-7, with 7 bases that match TRBD2. V lost 0 bases to trimming and J lost 6 bases; unmatched junction nucleotides: 2. This CDR3 comprises 13 residues. Germline CDR1 and CDR2: KGHSH and LQKENI. The CDR3 DNA sequence: TGTGCCAGCTCACCACCGGGGGGGGGCGAGCAGTACTTC. It encodes CASSPPGGGEQYF. Looking up the rest from reference TRBV18 and TRBJ2-7 gives the full variable domain: NAGVMQNPRHLVRRRGQEARLRCSPMKGHSHVYWYRQLPEEGLKFMVYLQKENIIDESGMPKERFSAEFPKEGPSILRIQQVVRGDSAAYFCASSPPGGGEQYFGPGTRLTVT.

The chain recombines TRBV4-3 with TRBJ2-7; 7 bases map to TRBD1. V lost 0 bases and J lost 4; bases outside the gene matches: 3. The CDR3 runs to 14 residues. Germline V gives CDR1 LGHNA, CDR2 YSLEER. CDR3 in DNA: TGCGCCAGCAGCCAAGATAAGGGGGCGTACGAGCAGTACTTC. Translation: CASSQDKGAYEQYF.